This T cell receptor (beta chain) stems from a study of blood T cell repertoires in COVID-19. Study-level information: COVID-19 samples, acute and convalescent, were from the United States, Italy and Spain. PBMCs, B-cell-depleted T cells, or T cells provided the cDNA or gDNA that made up the material.

The CDR3 is 13 residues long. V gave up 8 bases and J gave up 2 bases, with 12 bases separating them. Germline V CDR1 and CDR2: MNHNY, SVGAGI (reference sequence). Original data processing: Using reference gene primer amplification, nucleated cell counts were estimated. Profiling relied on immunoSEQ multiplex PCR, and the TCRdb table lists in-frame clones only, not all of them. V, J and clone size were drawn from that table, and D and trimming were deduced from the DNA. The sample carries hundreds of thousands of clones, 70% to 90% recorded once. The rearrangement joins TRBV6-6 to TRBJ1-2; a possible D gene is TRBD1 (6 bases). The sequence derives from an elderly man with acute or convalescent COVID-19. The sample consisted of peripheral blood. The CDR3 loop is CASRDTGNYGYTF. In nucleotides, the CDR3 is TGTGCCAGCCGGGACACAGGGAACTATGGCTACACCTTC.